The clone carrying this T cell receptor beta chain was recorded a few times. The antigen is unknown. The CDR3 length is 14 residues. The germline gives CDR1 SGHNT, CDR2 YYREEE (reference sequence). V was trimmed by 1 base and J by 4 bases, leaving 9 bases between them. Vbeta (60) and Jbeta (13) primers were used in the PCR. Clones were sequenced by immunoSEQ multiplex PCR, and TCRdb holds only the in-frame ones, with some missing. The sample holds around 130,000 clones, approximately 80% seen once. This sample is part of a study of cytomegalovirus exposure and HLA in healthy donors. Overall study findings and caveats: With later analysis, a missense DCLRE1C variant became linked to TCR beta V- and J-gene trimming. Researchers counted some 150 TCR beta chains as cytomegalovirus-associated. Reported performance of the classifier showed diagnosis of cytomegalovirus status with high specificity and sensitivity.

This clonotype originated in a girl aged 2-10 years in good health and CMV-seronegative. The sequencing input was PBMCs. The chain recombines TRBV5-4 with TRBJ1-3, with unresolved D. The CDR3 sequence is CASSLRGSGNTIYF. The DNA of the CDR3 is TGTGCCAGCAGCTTGAGAGGGTCGGGAAACACCATATATTTT. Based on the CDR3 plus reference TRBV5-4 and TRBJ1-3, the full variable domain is ETGVTQSPTHLIKTRGQQVTLRCSSQSGHNTVSWYQQALGQGPQFIFQYYREEENGRGNFPPRFSGLQFPNYSSELNVNALELDDSALYLCASSLRGSGNTIYFGEGSWLTVV.